Detailed here is one TCR beta chain. Its antigen is unknown. This entry is derived from a study of T cell responses to AZD1222 COVID-19 vaccine. Findings and caveats of the study: Spike-specific TCR breadth rose after two AZD1222 doses, and depth rose as well. Mostly white British, mostly female donors; authors suggested clonal diversity may be underestimated. Just six AZD1222 recipients were seropositive at baseline. Repertoire sampling occurred only after the peak T cell response.

Germline assignment: CDR1 LNHDA and CDR2 SQIVND (reference sequence). This CDR3 region has 13 residues. V gave up 3 bases and J gave up 4 bases, with 8 bases separating them. The protocol was immunoSEQ multiplex PCR, while the TCRdb copy is restricted to in-frame clones and leaves out a portion. The table lists 140,000 to 150,000 clones, roughly 80% of them singletons, with roughly 4.5% in the top ten. This rearrangement joins TRBV19 to TRBJ2-3; a possible D gene is TRBD2 (5 bases). Material: peripheral blood, obtained on day 0 of MenACWY control vaccination. This receptor was identified in an adult in good health. The CDR3 DNA sequence: TGTGCCAGTAGTATGGCGGGCCCAGATACGCAGTATTTT. This encodes CASSMAGPDTQYF. The full variable domain, with the rest looked up from reference TRBV19 and TRBJ2-3, is DGGITQSPKYLFRKEGQNVTLSCEQNLNHDAMYWYRQDPGQGLRLIYYSQIVNDFQKGDIAEGYSVSREKKESFPLTVTSAQKNPTAFYLCASSMAGPDTQYFGPGTRLTVL.